This TCR beta chain derives from a study of blood T cell repertoires in COVID-19. The CDR3 has 17 amino acids. CDR1 and CDR2 from the germline V gene are LGHNA and YSLEER. V shed 4 bases, J shed 3 bases, and the junction held 8 bases outside the gene matches. TCRdb's table, derived via immunoSEQ multiplex PCR, lists solely in-frame clones and lacks some. The table shows about 440,000 clones, with nearly 90% occurring only once. The TCR was taken from a woman aged 18 to 35 with acute COVID-19. The chain uses TRBV4-3 and TRBJ2-1; 11 positions agree with TRBD2. Sequenced sample: PBMCs or T cells enriched from blood (not recorded which). CDR3 in DNA: TGCGCCAGCAGCCGAGGGGGACTAGCGGAATACTACAATGAGCAGTTCTTC. Translated: CASSRGGLAEYYNEQFF.